These 25 T cell receptor beta chains came from one sample sequenced in a study of shared clonotypes between healthy human individuals. Only in-frame clones appear in the TCRdb table, and some are missing; sequencing was by immunoSEQ multiplex PCR. The sample has 2 million to 3 million clones, approximately 92% seen once. The specimen was naive CD4+ T cells sorted from blood. The subset was: CD45RA+ positively selected. The receptor set was obtained from a man aged 18 to 30 in good health.

As concerns this clone: Other DNA sequences in the sample encode the same CDR3. This chain connects TRBV20-1 to TRBJ2-3; D is undetermined. V dropped 5 bases and J dropped 1 base, with 1 base sitting between them. The CDR3 contains 10 residues. CDR1 and CDR2 from the germline V gene are DFQATT and SNEGSKA (reference sequence). CDR3 nucleotides: TGCAGTGCTCGCACAGATACGCAGTATTTT. Protein: CSARTDTQYF.

This chain connects TRBV27 to TRBJ2-2; TRBD2 matches 12 bases. The germline CDR1 and CDR2 sequences are MNHEY and SMNVEV (reference sequence). After removal of 7 bases from V and 4 bases from J, the junction contained 4 bases not matched to a gene. The CDR3 runs 15 residues. CDR3 in amino acids: CASTTSGGPTGELFF. CDR3 coding DNA: TGTGCCAGCACGACTAGCGGGGGACCCACCGGGGAGCTGTTTTTT.

This chain uses TRBV7-9 with TRBJ2-5; 12 bases are a match to TRBD2. The CDR3 is made up of 15 amino acids. The V gene's germline CDR1 is SEHNR and CDR2 FQNEAQ (reference sequence). Trimming at V came to 4 bases and at J to 3 bases, leaving 3 bases not matched to a gene. The chain's CDR3 is CASSSTSGREETQYF. DNA for the CDR3: TGTGCCAGCAGCTCGACTAGCGGGAGAGAAGAGACCCAGTACTTC.

This chain connects TRBV6-5 to TRBJ1-1; TRBD1 matches at 8 bases. V lost 6 bases and J lost 1; bases outside the gene matches: 4. This CDR3 contains 14 residues. Germline CDR1 is MNHEY and CDR2 is SVGAGI. The CDR3 sequence is CASRTQGGNTEAFF. Here the CDR3 DNA reads TGTGCCAGCAGAACACAGGGGGGGAACACTGAAGCTTTCTTT.

V usage is TRBV4-3 and J usage is TRBJ1-3; no firm D call. From germline, CDR1 is LGHNA and CDR2 YSLEER. The germline V and J ends were trimmed by 0 bases and 4 bases, with 10 bases remaining between them. The CDR3 spans 15 residues. The CDR3, as DNA: TGCGCCAGCAGCCAAGATCGGGTTTCAGGAAACACCATATATTTT. Translating it yields CASSQDRVSGNTIYF.

A note on this clone: This specimen includes other DNA sequences encoding the same CDR3. The V call is TRBV10-3, the J call TRBJ1-5; D is uncertain. CDR1 is ENHRY and CDR2 is SYGVKD in the germline V gene. Trimming cost V 0 bases and J 4 bases, with 10 bases left between them. The CDR3 sequence is 15 residues long. The CDR3 DNA is TGTGCCATCAGTGAGTCGGGCAGGTTAAATCAGCCCCAGCATTTT. It codes for CAISESGRLNQPQHF.

The chain links TRBV5-1 to TRBJ2-5; 12 nucleotides match TRBD2. This CDR3 spans 17 amino acids. Germline V gene sequence: CDR1 SGHRS, CDR2 YFSETQ. V was pared by 0 bases and J by 5 bases, with 8 bases of the junction left unmatched. The CDR3 is CASSLGPTSGGQETQYF. Written as DNA, the CDR3 is TGCGCCAGCAGCTTGGGGCCTACTAGCGGGGGGCAGGAGACCCAGTACTTC.

This clone was detected once. This same CDR3 is encoded by further DNA sequences in the sample. This chain links TRBV30 with TRBJ2-7; unclear D gene. The CDR3 consists of 13 residues. Germline loops: CDR1 GTSNPN, CDR2 SVGIG (reference sequence). Deletions cut 0 bases from V and 1 base from J, with 7 bases between. Here the CDR3 DNA reads TGTGCCTGGAGTGTAACTTGGTCCTACGAGCAGTACTTC. Protein: CAWSVTWSYEQYF.

The chain carries TRBV4-1 and TRBJ1-1; the D is unclear. Trimming left V 0 bases short and J 5 bases short, with 16 bases between. The CDR3 sequence is 16 residues long. The germline CDR1 and CDR2 sequences are MGHRA and YSYEKL. Written as DNA, the CDR3 is TGCGCCAGCAGCCAAGATATCCCGGGGAGTGGTACTGAAGCTTTCTTT. As protein: CASSQDIPGSGTEAFF.

The chain joins TRBV30 to TRBJ2-7, with a tentative D call TRBD2 (5 bases). The V end was cut by 5 bases, the J end by 2 bases, with 16 bases between. Germline lookup yields CDR1 GTSNPN and CDR2 SVGIG (reference sequence). The CDR3 spans 14 residues. The CDR3 bases are TGTGCCTGGGCCCCCGGGGTGGCCACCTACGAGCAGTACTTC. It encodes CAWAPGVATYEQYF.

The table lists this clone with a count of one. The V gene is TRBV19, the J gene TRBJ2-5, with 7 bases identical to TRBD1. Germline trimming cut 5 bases from V and 4 bases from J; bases unmatched to any gene: 7. This CDR3 spans 14 amino acids. Germline-derived CDR1 and CDR2 are LNHDA and SQIVND (reference sequence). CDR3 DNA: TGTGCCAGTAGTCCCACGACAGGGCTAGAGACCCAGTACTTC. Translating gives CASSPTTGLETQYF.

The gene calls are TRBV6-1 and TRBJ2-7; 8 positions agree with TRBD2. This CDR3 spans 13 amino acids. Trimming removed 8 bases from V and 3 bases from J; junction bases left unmatched: 6. Germline assignment: CDR1 MNHNS and CDR2 SASEGT. DNA of the CDR3: TGTGCCAGCCTTCGGGAGGGCCTCTACGAGCAGTACTTC. Its translation: CASLREGLYEQYF.

The rearrangement links TRBV6-1 to TRBJ1-2, with D possibly matching TRBD1 (6 bases). Germline values: CDR1 MNHNS, CDR2 SASEGT. Trimming took 11 bases from V and 4 from J, leaving 23 bases between them. This CDR3 contains 15 residues. CDR3 nucleotide sequence: TGTGCCGCTGAGGGGGGGAAAGCGGGGTTCTATGGCTACACCTTC. Translated: CAAEGGKAGFYGYTF.

Regarding this clone: This same CDR3 is encoded by further DNA sequences in the sample. This sequence joins TRBV10-3 and TRBJ2-7; D call uncertain. Trimming took 2 bases from V and 0 from J, leaving 8 bases between them. In germline, CDR1 is ENHRY, CDR2 SYGVKD. This CDR3 has 14 amino acids. CDR3 DNA sequence: TGTGCCATCAGTGAGACGCTTCCCTCCTACGAGCAGTACTTC. Translated, it gives CAISETLPSYEQYF.

This chain joins TRBV15 and TRBJ1-6; D is undetermined. The CDR3 covers 13 residues. Germline CDR1 and CDR2: LNHNV and YYDKDF (reference sequence). Trimming stripped 11 bases from V and 4 bases from J, with 12 bases between. CDR3 in amino acids: CASGADYNSPLHF. The CDR3 region has the DNA TGTGCCTCCGGAGCGGATTATAATTCACCCCTCCACTTT.

CDR3 DNA: TGCGCCAGCAGCTTGGAATTCAATGAGGCCCGGGGTACGCAGTATTTT. Translating it yields CASSLEFNEARGTQYF. The chain recombines TRBV5-1 with TRBJ2-3; D perhaps matches TRBD2 (5 bases). The CDR3 contains 16 residues. In germline, CDR1 is SGHRS, CDR2 YFSETQ. V dropped 0 bases and J dropped 8 bases, with 19 bases sitting between them.

To note about this clone: Additional DNA sequences in this sample encode the identical CDR3. This chain joins TRBV6-6 and TRBJ2-2; D gene unclear. Trimming left V 4 bases short and J 2 bases short, with 2 bases between. The V gene's germline CDR1 is MNHNY and CDR2 SVGAGI (reference sequence). The CDR3 runs 12 residues. This CDR3 is CASSFNTGELFF. CDR3 DNA: TGTGCCAGCAGTTTTAACACCGGGGAGCTGTTTTTT.

The gene calls are TRBV30 and TRBJ2-7; TRBD2 aligns across 11 bases. This CDR3 has 17 residues. The germline CDR1 and CDR2 sequences are GTSNPN and SVGIG (reference sequence). The J segment lost 3 bases and the V segment lost 0 bases, leaving 10 bases of the junction unmatched. CDR3 protein: CAWSVGRLAGGRYEQYF. The CDR3 DNA is TGTGCCTGGAGTGTAGGAAGGCTAGCGGGGGGACGCTACGAGCAGTACTTC. The variable domain in full, completed from reference TRBV30 and TRBJ2-7, reads SQTIHQWPATLVQPVGSPLSLECTVEGTSNPNLYWYRQAAGRGLQLLFYSVGIGQISSEVPQNLSASRPQDRQFILSSKKLLLSDSGFYLCAWSVGRLAGGRYEQYFGPGTRLTVT.

A remark on this clone: The same CDR3 is also encoded by other DNA sequences in this sample. The chain couples TRBV28 to TRBJ2-7; TRBD1 matches 7 bases. The CDR3 contains 14 residues. Germline CDR1 is MDHEN and CDR2 is SYDVKM. V gave up 3 bases and J gave up 2 bases; unmatched junction bases: 4. In DNA, the CDR3 is TGTGCCAGCAGTTTGGCAGGGGGACCCTACGAGCAGTACTTC. Translating it yields CASSLAGGPYEQYF.

This clone was found a few times. The chain couples TRBV2 to TRBJ1-1, with D unresolved. CDR3 length equals 13 residues. Germline CDR1 reads SNHLY; CDR2 reads FYNNEI. Trimming shortened V by 2 bases and J by 4 bases, and 8 bases separated the two germline ends. The CDR3 region has the DNA TGTGCCAGCAGTGAAAATACGCCCACTGAAGCTTTCTTT. Encoded protein: CASSENTPTEAFF.

The chain couples TRBV5-1 to TRBJ1-1; D is undetermined. Trimming took off 8 bases at V and 3 bases at J, with 17 bases between the two ends. CDR1 SGHRS and CDR2 YFSETQ come from the germline V gene. There are 14 residues in the CDR3. The CDR3 sequence: CARARHRRDTEAFF. The CDR3 region has the DNA TGCGCCAGGGCGCGGCATAGGAGGGACACTGAAGCTTTCTTT.

V and J are TRBV19 and TRBJ1-5; D is undetermined. Trimming removed 8 bases at V and 4 bases at J, with 15 bases between. The CDR3 has 14 residues. The germline V gene encodes CDR1 LNHDA and CDR2 SQIVND (reference sequence). CDR3 region: CASLETGRNQPQHF. The CDR3 DNA is TGTGCCAGTCTGGAGACGGGGAGGAATCAGCCCCAGCATTTT.

The chain couples TRBV7-2 to TRBJ2-1; 9 bases align to TRBD2. CDR3 length: 18 amino acids. The V segment lost 1 base and the J segment 0 bases; nucleotides outside the gene matches: 7. Germline V gives CDR1 SGHTA, CDR2 FQGNSA. CDR3 loop: CASSLEAGGPSSYNEQFF. The CDR3 coding sequence is TGTGCCAGCAGCTTAGAAGCGGGGGGCCCCAGCTCCTACAATGAGCAGTTCTTC. The variable domain in full, completed from reference TRBV7-2 and TRBJ2-1, reads GAGVSQSPSNKVTEKGKDVELRCDPISGHTALYWYRQSLGQGLEFLIYFQGNSAPDKSGLPSDRFSAERTGGSVSTLTIQRTQQEDSAVYLCASSLEAGGPSSYNEQFFGPGTRLTVL.

The chain is built from TRBV20-1 and TRBJ2-3, with 8 positions matching TRBD1. The CDR3 is made up of 11 amino acids. Germline values: CDR1 DFQATT, CDR2 SNEGSKA (reference sequence). After removal of 3 bases from V and 10 bases from J, the junction contained 3 bases not matched to a gene. CDR3 amino acids: CSASSGGAQYF. The DNA of the CDR3 is TGCAGTGCTAGCTCAGGGGGCGCGCAGTATTTT.

The chain couples TRBV30 to TRBJ2-4, with D perhaps TRBD2 (7 bases). This CDR3 region has 14 residues. Between the trimmed V and J ends, which lost 2 bases and 3 bases, there was a span of 11 bases. Germline CDR1 is GTSNPN and CDR2 is SVGIG (reference sequence). The CDR3 region is CAWSKGGDKNIQYF. CDR3 DNA: TGTGCCTGGAGTAAGGGGGGGGACAAAAACATTCAGTACTTC.